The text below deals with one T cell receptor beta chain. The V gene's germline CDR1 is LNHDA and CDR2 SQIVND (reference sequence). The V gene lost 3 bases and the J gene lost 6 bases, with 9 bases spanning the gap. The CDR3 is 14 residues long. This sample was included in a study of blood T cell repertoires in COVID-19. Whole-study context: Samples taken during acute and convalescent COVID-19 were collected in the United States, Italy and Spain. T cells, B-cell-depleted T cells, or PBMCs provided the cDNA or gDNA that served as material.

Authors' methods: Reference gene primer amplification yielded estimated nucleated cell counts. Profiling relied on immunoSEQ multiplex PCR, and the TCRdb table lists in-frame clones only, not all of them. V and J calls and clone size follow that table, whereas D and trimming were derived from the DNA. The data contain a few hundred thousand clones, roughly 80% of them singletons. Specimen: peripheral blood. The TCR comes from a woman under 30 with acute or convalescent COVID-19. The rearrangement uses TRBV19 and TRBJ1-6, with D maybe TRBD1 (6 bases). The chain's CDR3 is CASSMAGANSPLHF. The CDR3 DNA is TGTGCCAGTAGTATGGCGGGGGCTAATTCACCCCTCCACTTT.